This T cell receptor (beta chain) was captured by sequencing in a study of identical twins. TCRdb passed the 5' RACE reads through MiXCR, listing each CDR3 protein once. Here the sample spans 700,000 or so distinct CDR3 sequences, over 8.5% being singletons. The germline V and J ends were trimmed by 3 bases and 3 bases, with 12 bases remaining between them. In germline, CDR1 is LNHNV, CDR2 YYDKDF (reference sequence). This CDR3 has 14 amino acids. Study-wide results and caveats: The study reached conclusions through statistical analysis that was cross-sectional, not following the same donors.

About this clonotype itself: The antigen is undetermined.

The sample was also linked to a second study, of yellow fever vaccine responses in identical twins. That source adds: Twins' vaccine T cell responses were reported to seem partly convergent and partly personalized.

This chain connects TRBV15 to TRBJ2-7; D not resolved. The origin of this receptor is a woman between 18 and 29 years old in good health. The sequenced material came from PBMCs. The CDR3: CATSRGLSLYEQYF. The DNA for the CDR3 is TGTGCCACCAGCAGGGGTTTGTCCCTCTACGAGCAGTACTTC.